This T cell receptor (beta chain) is from a study of cytomegalovirus exposure and HLA in healthy donors. Study-level results: The listing of 150 to 200 TCR beta chains classed them as cytomegalovirus-associated. A missense DCLRE1C variant was associated with V- and J-gene trimming of TCR beta chains in a later analysis, and an independent cohort replicated the association.

From germline, CDR1 is MNHEY and CDR2 SMNVEV (reference sequence). The CDR3 extends over 16 amino acids. The J segment lost 1 base and the V segment lost 7 bases, leaving 10 bases of the junction unmatched. With respect to this clone: What it binds is unknown.

The study ran its PCR with 60 Vbeta and 13 Jbeta primers. Repertoires were generated with immunoSEQ multiplex PCR, while TCRdb's copy carries only in-frame clones and drops some. This sample has fewer than 70,000 clones, with approximately 83% found just once. The specimen was PBMCs. This TCR was recovered from a human donor in good health. The chain links TRBV27 to TRBJ2-3, with TRBD2 identical over 8 bases. The CDR3 bases are TGTGCCAGCAAACAGAGGCGGGAGGTCCGCACAGATACGCAGTATTTT. Encoded protein: CASKQRREVRTDTQYF.